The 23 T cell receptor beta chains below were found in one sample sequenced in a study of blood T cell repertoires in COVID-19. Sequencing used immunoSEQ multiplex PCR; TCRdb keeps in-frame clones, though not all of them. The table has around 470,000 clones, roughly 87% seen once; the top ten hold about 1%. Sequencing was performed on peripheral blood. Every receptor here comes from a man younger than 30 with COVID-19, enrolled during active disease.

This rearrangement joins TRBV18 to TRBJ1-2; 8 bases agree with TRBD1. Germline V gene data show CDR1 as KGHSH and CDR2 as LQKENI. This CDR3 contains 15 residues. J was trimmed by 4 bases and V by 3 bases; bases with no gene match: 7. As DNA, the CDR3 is TGTGCCAGCTCACCCGGACAGGGCAACGGCTATGGCTACACCTTC. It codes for CASSPGQGNGYGYTF.

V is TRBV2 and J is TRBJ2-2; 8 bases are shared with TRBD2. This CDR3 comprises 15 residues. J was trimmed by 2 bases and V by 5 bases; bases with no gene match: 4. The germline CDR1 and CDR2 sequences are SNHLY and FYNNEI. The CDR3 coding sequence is TGTGCCAGCAGTTTAGCGGGGATAAACACCGGGGAGCTGTTTTTT. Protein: CASSLAGINTGELFF. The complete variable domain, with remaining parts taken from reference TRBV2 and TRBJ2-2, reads EPEVTQTPSHQVTQMGQEVILRCVPISNHLYFYWYRQILGQKVEFLVSFYNNEISEKSEIFDDQFSVERPDGSNFTLKIRSTKLEDSAMYFCASSLAGINTGELFFGEGSRLTVL.

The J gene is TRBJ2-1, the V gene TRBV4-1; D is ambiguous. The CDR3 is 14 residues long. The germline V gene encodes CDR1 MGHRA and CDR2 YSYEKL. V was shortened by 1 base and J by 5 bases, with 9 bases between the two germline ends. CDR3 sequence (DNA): TGCGCCAGCAGCCAAGTCACCAGGAACAATGAGCAGTTCTTC. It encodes CASSQVTRNNEQFF.

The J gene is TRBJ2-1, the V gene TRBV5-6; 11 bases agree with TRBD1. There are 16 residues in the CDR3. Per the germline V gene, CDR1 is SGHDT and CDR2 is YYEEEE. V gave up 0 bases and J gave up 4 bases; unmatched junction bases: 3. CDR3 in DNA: TGTGCCAGCAGCTTGGCCGGGACAGGGGGTTACAATGAGCAGTTCTTC. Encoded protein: CASSLAGTGGYNEQFF.

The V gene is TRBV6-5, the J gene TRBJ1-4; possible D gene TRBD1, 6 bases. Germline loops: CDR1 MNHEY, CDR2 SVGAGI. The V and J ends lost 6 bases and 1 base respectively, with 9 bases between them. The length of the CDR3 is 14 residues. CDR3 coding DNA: TGTGCCAGCAGCAGGACAGAAACTAATGAAAAACTGTTTTTT. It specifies CASSRTETNEKLFF.

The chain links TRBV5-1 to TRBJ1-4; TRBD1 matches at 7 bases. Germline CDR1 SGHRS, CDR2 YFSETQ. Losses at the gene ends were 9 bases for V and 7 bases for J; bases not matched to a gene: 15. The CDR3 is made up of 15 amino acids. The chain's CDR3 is CATKGQSPHVEKLFF. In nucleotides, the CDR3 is TGCGCCACCAAGGGACAGAGTCCACATGTTGAAAAACTGTTTTTT.

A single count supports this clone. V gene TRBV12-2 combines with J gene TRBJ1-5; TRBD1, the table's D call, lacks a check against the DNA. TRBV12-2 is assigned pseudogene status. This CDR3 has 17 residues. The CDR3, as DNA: TGTGCAAGTCGCCCGGAGTTGTCCAGGGATAGCAATCAGCCCCAGCATTTT. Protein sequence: CASRPELSRDSNQPQHF.

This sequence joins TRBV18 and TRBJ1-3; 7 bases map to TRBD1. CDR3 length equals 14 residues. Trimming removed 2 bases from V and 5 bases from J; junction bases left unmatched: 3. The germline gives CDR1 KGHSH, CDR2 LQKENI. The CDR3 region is CASSPTGQRNTIYF. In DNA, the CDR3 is TGTGCCAGCTCACCAACGGGACAGCGAAACACCATATATTTT.

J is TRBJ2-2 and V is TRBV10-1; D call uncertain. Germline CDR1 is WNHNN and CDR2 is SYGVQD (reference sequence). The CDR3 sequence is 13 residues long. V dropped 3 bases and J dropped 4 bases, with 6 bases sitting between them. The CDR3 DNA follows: TGCGCCAGCAGTGAAAGGAGCACCGGGGAGCTGTTTTTT. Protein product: CASSERSTGELFF.

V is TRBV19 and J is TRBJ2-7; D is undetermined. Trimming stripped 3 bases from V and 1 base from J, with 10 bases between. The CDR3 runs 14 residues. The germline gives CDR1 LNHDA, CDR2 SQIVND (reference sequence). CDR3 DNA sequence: TGTGCCAGTAGTATTCTCGTATCGTCCTACGAGCAGTACTTC. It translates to CASSILVSSYEQYF.

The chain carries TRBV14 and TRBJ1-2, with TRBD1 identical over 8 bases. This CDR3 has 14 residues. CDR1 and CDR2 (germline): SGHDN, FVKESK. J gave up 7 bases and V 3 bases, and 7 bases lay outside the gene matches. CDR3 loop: CASSQTTGTGGYTF. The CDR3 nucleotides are TGTGCCAGCAGCCAGACGACAGGGACAGGTGGCTACACCTTC.

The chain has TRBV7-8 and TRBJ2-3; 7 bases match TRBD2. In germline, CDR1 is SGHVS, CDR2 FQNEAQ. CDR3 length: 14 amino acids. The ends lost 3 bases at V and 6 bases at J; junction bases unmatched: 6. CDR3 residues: CASSFSGRRDTQYF. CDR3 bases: TGTGCCAGCAGCTTTAGCGGGCGCCGGGATACGCAGTATTTT.

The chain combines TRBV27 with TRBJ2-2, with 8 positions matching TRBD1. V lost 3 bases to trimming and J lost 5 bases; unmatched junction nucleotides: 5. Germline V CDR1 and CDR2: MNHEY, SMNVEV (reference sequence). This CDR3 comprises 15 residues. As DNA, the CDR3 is TGTGCCAGCAGTTTGTTGACAGGGGTAACCGGGGAGCTGTTTTTT. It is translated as CASSLLTGVTGELFF.

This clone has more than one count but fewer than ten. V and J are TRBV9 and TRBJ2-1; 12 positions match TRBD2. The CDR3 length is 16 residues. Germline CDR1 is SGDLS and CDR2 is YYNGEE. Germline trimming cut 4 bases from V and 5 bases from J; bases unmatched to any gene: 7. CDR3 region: CASSSRTSGVHNEQFF. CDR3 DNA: TGTGCCAGCAGCTCACGGACTAGCGGGGTCCACAATGAGCAGTTCTTC.

CDR3 loop: CASSRPGQGTDTQYF. The CDR3, as DNA: TGTGCCAGCAGCCGCCCCGGACAGGGAACAGATACGCAGTATTTT. The V and J genes are TRBV7-8 and TRBJ2-3; 8 nucleotides agree with TRBD1. V was pared by 5 bases and J by 3 bases, with 7 bases of the junction left unmatched. CDR1 SGHVS and CDR2 FQNEAQ come from the germline V gene. The CDR3 loop spans 15 amino acids.

CDR3 in amino acids: CASSLAGGQETQYF. CDR3 DNA sequence: TGTGCCAGCAGCTTGGCCGGGGGACAAGAGACCCAGTACTTC. The rearrangement links TRBV5-4 to TRBJ2-5, with a tentative D call TRBD2 (6 bases). The V gene lost 0 bases and the J gene lost 2 bases, with 8 bases spanning the gap. The CDR3 covers 14 residues. Germline assignment: CDR1 SGHNT and CDR2 YYREEE (reference sequence).

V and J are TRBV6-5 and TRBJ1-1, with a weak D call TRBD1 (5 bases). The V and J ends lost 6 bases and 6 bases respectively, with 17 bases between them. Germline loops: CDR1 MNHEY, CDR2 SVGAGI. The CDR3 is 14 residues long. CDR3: CASRGGRGDPEAFF. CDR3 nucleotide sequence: TGTGCCAGCAGGGGGGGGAGAGGGGACCCTGAAGCTTTCTTT.

CDR3 region: CASSYSGGYTDTQYF. The CDR3 region has the DNA TGTGCCAGCAGTTACTCGGGGGGATACACAGATACGCAGTATTTT. This chain links TRBV6-6 with TRBJ2-3; maybe TRBD2 (6 bases). Germline values: CDR1 MNHNY, CDR2 SVGAGI (reference sequence). This CDR3 comprises 15 residues. V shed 0 bases and J shed 2 bases, with 9 bases lying between them.

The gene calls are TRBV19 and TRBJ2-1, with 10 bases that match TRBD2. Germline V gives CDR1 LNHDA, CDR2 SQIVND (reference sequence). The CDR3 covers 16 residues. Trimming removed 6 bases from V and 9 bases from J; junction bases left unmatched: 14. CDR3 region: CASSTVLAGVSFEQFF. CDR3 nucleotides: TGTGCCAGTAGCACGGTCCTAGCGGGAGTGTCCTTTGAGCAGTTCTTC.

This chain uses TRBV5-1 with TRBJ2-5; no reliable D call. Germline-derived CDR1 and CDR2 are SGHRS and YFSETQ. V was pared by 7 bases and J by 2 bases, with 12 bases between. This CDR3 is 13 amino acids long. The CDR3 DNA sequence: TGCGCCAGCCGATCAGGATTTCAAGAGACCCAGTACTTC. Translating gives CASRSGFQETQYF. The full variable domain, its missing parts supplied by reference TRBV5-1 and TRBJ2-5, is KAGVTQTPRYLIKTRGQQVTLSCSPISGHRSVSWYQQTPGQGLQFLFEYFSETQRNKGNFPGRFSGRQFSNSRSEMNVSTLELGDSALYLCASRSGFQETQYFGPGTRLLVL.

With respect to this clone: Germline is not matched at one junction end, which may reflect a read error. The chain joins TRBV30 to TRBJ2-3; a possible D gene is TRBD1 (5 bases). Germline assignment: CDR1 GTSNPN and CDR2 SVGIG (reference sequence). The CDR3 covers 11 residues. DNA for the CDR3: TGTGCCTGGAGTGTTGCAGGGCCTGGGGCTTTT. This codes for CAWSVAGPGAF.

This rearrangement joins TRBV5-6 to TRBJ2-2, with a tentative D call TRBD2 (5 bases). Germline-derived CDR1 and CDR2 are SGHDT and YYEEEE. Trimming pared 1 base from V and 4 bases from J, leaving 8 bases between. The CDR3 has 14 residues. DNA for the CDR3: TGTGCCAGCAGCTTGAGACGGGGCACCGGGGAGCTGTTTTTT. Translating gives CASSLRRGTGELFF.

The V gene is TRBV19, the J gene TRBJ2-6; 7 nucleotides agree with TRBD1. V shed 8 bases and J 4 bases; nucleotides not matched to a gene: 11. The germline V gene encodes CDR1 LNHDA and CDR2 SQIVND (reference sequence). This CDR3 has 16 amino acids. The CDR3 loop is CASYPSEGAGANVLTF. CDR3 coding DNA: TGTGCCAGTTATCCCTCCGAGGGGGCAGGGGCCAACGTCCTGACTTTC.